The 32 T cell receptor beta chains listed next were all sequenced from one sample in a study of T cell changes during pregnancy in multiple sclerosis. Clones were sequenced by immunoSEQ multiplex PCR, and TCRdb holds only the in-frame ones, with some missing. The sample shows about 100,000 clones, approximately 92% of them seen only once. Sequenced here: peripheral blood, sampled after pregnancy. The receptors originated from a female donor with multiple sclerosis, enrolled in a pregnancy study.

This chain links TRBV27 with TRBJ1-4; TRBD1 matches at 10 bases. V trimming: 10 bases; J trimming: 7 bases; junction bases outside the gene matches: 6. Germline CDR1 MNHEY, CDR2 SMNVEV (reference sequence). CDR3 length: 13 amino acids. The CDR3 DNA reads as TGTGCCATCCTCGGGACAGGGGTTGAAAAACTGTTTTTT. This gives the protein CAILGTGVEKLFF.

The chain carries TRBV30 and TRBJ2-2; 9 positions match TRBD2. V lost 1 base to trimming and J lost 5 bases; unmatched junction nucleotides: 8. The CDR3 is 16 amino acids. The germline gives CDR1 GTSNPN, CDR2 SVGIG (reference sequence). In DNA form, the CDR3 reads TGTGCCTGGAGTGCTGTTAGCGGGAGATTAACCGGGGAGCTGTTTTTT. Translation: CAWSAVSGRLTGELFF.

The CDR3 spells CASSLVALAGGQNEQFF. CDR3 coding DNA: TGCGCCAGCAGCTTGGTTGCTCTAGCGGGGGGGCAGAATGAGCAGTTCTTC. The J gene is TRBJ2-1, the V gene TRBV5-1, with TRBD2 matching over 12 bases. In germline, CDR1 is SGHRS, CDR2 YFSETQ. The trim removed 0 bases at V and 7 bases at J, leaving 8 bases unmatched. The CDR3 covers 17 residues.

This clone appeared once. The gene calls are TRBV5-1 and TRBJ2-7; a weak D match, TRBD2 (5 bases). The length of the CDR3 is 13 residues. Per germline, CDR1 SGHRS and CDR2 YFSETQ. The V end was cut by 5 bases, the J end by 3 bases, with 12 bases between. The CDR3 nucleotides are TGCGCCAGCAGGAGGACTTTGGGCTACGAGCAGTACTTC. Translated, it gives CASRRTLGYEQYF.

This clone has only one observation. J is TRBJ2-7 and V is TRBV13; D is possibly TRBD1 (7 bases). The CDR3 runs 15 residues. The germline V and J ends were trimmed by 6 bases and 2 bases, with 17 bases remaining between them. CDR1 and CDR2 from the germline V gene are PRHDT and FYEKMQ (reference sequence). For the CDR3, the DNA is TGTGCCAGCAGACCCCAGGGGGGAAGAACCTACGAGCAGTACTTC. Amino acid sequence: CASRPQGGRTYEQYF.

The chain carries TRBV30 and TRBJ2-7, with 8 bases lining up with TRBD2. Germline V CDR1 and CDR2: GTSNPN, SVGIG (reference sequence). The CDR3 runs to 13 residues. Unmatched junction bases numbered 5, after V lost 4 bases and J lost 3 bases. The chain's CDR3 is CAWKAGGFYEQYF. Written as DNA, the CDR3 is TGTGCCTGGAAGGCGGGGGGCTTCTACGAGCAGTACTTC.

The chain employs TRBV7-9 and TRBJ1-3; D perhaps matches TRBD1 (5 bases). The length of the CDR3 is 11 residues. V was cut by 5 bases and J by 13 bases, with 12 bases left in between. Germline-derived CDR1 and CDR2 are SEHNR and FQNEAQ (reference sequence). CDR3 DNA sequence: TGTGCCAGCAGCACCAAACAGGAGATATATTTT. This codes for CASSTKQEIYF.

The chain carries TRBV4-3 and TRBJ1-2; 8 nucleotides line up with TRBD1. The CDR3 runs to 15 residues. Trimming took 0 bases from V and 4 from J; bases not matched to a gene: 4. CDR1 LGHNA and CDR2 YSLEER come from the germline V gene. The CDR3 DNA sequence: TGCGCCAGCAGCCAAGACGGGGACAGGTTCTATGGCTACACCTTC. Translating it yields CASSQDGDRFYGYTF.

The chain recombines TRBV5-6 with TRBJ1-4; D not certain. V lost 4 bases, J lost 5 bases, and 12 bases lay in between. The CDR3 totals 14 residues. Germline CDR1 and CDR2: SGHDT and YYEEEE. The DNA of the CDR3 is TGTGCCAGCAGCGTGGGGTGGAGAAATGAAAAACTGTTTTTT. Its translation: CASSVGWRNEKLFF.

The chain combines TRBV7-9 with TRBJ2-1; tentatively, D is TRBD1 (6 bases). V was shortened by 8 bases and J by 6 bases, with 17 bases between the two germline ends. The CDR3 extends over 14 amino acids. The germline V gene has CDR1 SEHNR and CDR2 FQNEAQ (reference sequence). CDR3 nucleotides: TGTGCCAGCGGAGACCGGACAGTAGGCAATGAGCAGTTCTTC. Its protein product is CASGDRTVGNEQFF.

This chain uses TRBV5-6 with TRBJ2-7; TRBD2 matches 7 bases. Looked up from germline, CDR1 is SGHDT and CDR2 is YYEEEE. Trimming removed 0 bases from V and 2 bases from J; junction bases left unmatched: 5. The CDR3 extends over 15 amino acids. CDR3 sequence: CASSLGTSWAYEQYF. CDR3 nucleotides: TGTGCCAGCAGCTTGGGGACTAGTTGGGCCTACGAGCAGTACTTC. The entire variable domain, with the rest obtained from reference TRBV5-6 and TRBJ2-7, is as follows: DAGVTQSPTHLIKTRGQQVTLRCSPKSGHDTVSWYQQALGQGPQFIFQYYEEEERQRGNFPDRFSGHQFPNYSSELNVNALLLGDSALYLCASSLGTSWAYEQYFGPGTRLTVT.

This chain links TRBV15 with TRBJ1-2; TRBD1 might be the D (5 bases). Per the germline V gene, CDR1 is LNHNV and CDR2 is YYDKDF (reference sequence). The CDR3 is 14 residues long. The V and J ends lost 3 bases and 4 bases respectively, with 12 bases between them. The CDR3: CATSRDDRGYGYTF. The DNA of the CDR3 is TGTGCCACCAGCAGGGATGACAGAGGCTATGGCTACACCTTC. Together with reference TRBV15 and TRBJ1-2, the CDR3 gives the full variable domain: DAMVIQNPRYQVTQFGKPVTLSCSQTLNHNVMYWYQQKSSQAPKLLFHYYDKDFNNEADTPDNFQSRRPNTSFCFLDIRSPGLGDTAMYLCATSRDDRGYGYTFGSGTRLTVV.

This chain uses TRBV2 with TRBJ2-3, with 8 bases fitting TRBD2. This CDR3 has 17 residues. CDR1 is SNHLY, CDR2 FYNNEI, per germline. Trimming cost V 1 base and J 3 bases; bases outside gene matches: 9. The CDR3 reads CASSEVRSGGRTDTQYF. In DNA, the CDR3 is TGTGCCAGCAGTGAAGTAAGGTCGGGGGGGCGGACAGATACGCAGTATTTT.

This chain links TRBV4-1 with TRBJ2-6; 7 nucleotides agree with TRBD2. This CDR3 contains 18 residues. J was trimmed by 0 bases and V by 0 bases; bases with no gene match: 5. CDR1 is MGHRA, CDR2 YSYEKL, per germline. CDR3 nucleotides: TGCGCCAGCAGCCAAGAGGGAGGGTCTAGCTCTGGGGCCAACGTCCTGACTTTC. It translates to CASSQEGGSSSGANVLTF.

The CDR3 bases are TGTGCCAGCTCACCAACACTGCAAGGGCCTGGGAGAGGAAACACCATATATTTT. This codes for CASSPTLQGPGRGNTIYF. This chain links TRBV18 with TRBJ1-3; no reliable D call. This CDR3 has 18 amino acids. Trimming cost V 2 bases and J 4 bases, with 21 bases left between them. Per the germline V gene, CDR1 is KGHSH and CDR2 is LQKENI.

The genes are TRBV2 and TRBJ2-1; TRBD2 matches at 14 bases. This CDR3 has 16 residues. Germline V CDR1 and CDR2: SNHLY, FYNNEI. J lost 9 bases, V lost 4 bases, and 8 bases had no gene match. CDR3 bases: TGTGCCAGCAGTGCAGGACTAGCGGGAGGCCTGGTTGAGCAGTTCTTC. Amino acids: CASSAGLAGGLVEQFF.

The V and J genes are TRBV6-1 and TRBJ1-1; D unclear. Germline CDR1 reads MNHNS; CDR2 reads SASEGT. The CDR3 totals 15 residues. Trimming removed 1 base at V and 1 base at J, with 10 bases between. As DNA, the CDR3 is TGTGCCAGCAGTGAAGTGAGAGCGGGGAACACTGAAGCTTTCTTT. It yields the protein CASSEVRAGNTEAFF.

The CDR3 nucleotides are TGTGCCAGCAGCTTAGGACTAGCGGGAGGGCCTTGGAGCACAGATACGCAGTATTTT. Translating it yields CASSLGLAGGPWSTDTQYF. This sequence joins TRBV5-6 and TRBJ2-3, with 15 bases fitting TRBD2. The V segment lost 2 bases and the J segment 0 bases; nucleotides outside the gene matches: 7. Germline lookup yields CDR1 SGHDT and CDR2 YYEEEE. CDR3 length equals 19 residues.

This chain joins TRBV5-1 and TRBJ2-7, with 14 bases fitting TRBD2. The germline CDR1 and CDR2 sequences are SGHRS and YFSETQ. CDR3 size: 16 residues. V was clipped by 0 bases and J by 7 bases; unmatched bases: 6. CDR3 loop: CASSLAGTSGSVEQYF. The DNA for the CDR3 is TGCGCCAGCAGCTTGGCTGGGACTAGCGGGAGCGTAGAGCAGTACTTC.

The chain has TRBV18 and TRBJ2-7; D is perhaps TRBD2 (5 bases). Germline loops: CDR1 KGHSH, CDR2 LQKENI. CDR3 length: 15 residues. Trimming left V 2 bases short and J 0 bases short, with 11 bases between. The CDR3 nucleotides are TGTGCCAGCTCACCAGACTTGGAGGTCTCCTACGAGCAGTACTTC. Protein sequence: CASSPDLEVSYEQYF.

This chain connects TRBV10-3 to TRBJ1-2, with 9 positions matching TRBD1. CDR1 and CDR2 from the germline V gene are ENHRY and SYGVKD. With V trimmed by 7 bases and J by 4 bases, 16 bases remained unmatched. This CDR3 spans 17 amino acids. CDR3 nucleotides: TGTGCCATCACCGAGAGCCTTCCGGGACAGGGTGCCTATGGCTACACCTTC. Translating it yields CAITESLPGQGAYGYTF.

The V gene is TRBV5-1, the J gene TRBJ1-1, with D uncertain. Trimming removed 0 bases from V and 4 bases from J, with 7 bases in between. Germline loops: CDR1 SGHRS, CDR2 YFSETQ. The CDR3 is 13 amino acids. The CDR3 sequence: CASSLDLATEAFF. The CDR3, as DNA: TGCGCCAGCAGCTTGGATCTGGCCACTGAAGCTTTCTTT.

CDR3 in amino acids: CASSERAGGGTDTQYF. In DNA form, the CDR3 reads TGTGCCAGCAGTGAAAGAGCGGGAGGGGGCACAGATACGCAGTATTTT. The chain combines TRBV6-1 with TRBJ2-3; TRBD2 matches 10 bases. The CDR3 loop spans 16 amino acids. Germline V CDR1 and CDR2: MNHNS, SASEGT. J was trimmed by 1 base and V by 2 bases; bases with no gene match: 3.

The rearrangement links TRBV30 to TRBJ2-1; 8 bases fit TRBD2. After removal of 2 bases from V and 6 bases from J, the junction contained 9 bases not matched to a gene. Germline CDR1 and CDR2: GTSNPN and SVGIG (reference sequence). The CDR3 has 15 residues. The CDR3 is CAWSSRGAHRNEQFF. Here the CDR3 DNA reads TGTGCCTGGAGTTCGCGGGGGGCCCATCGCAATGAGCAGTTCTTC.

The rearrangement links TRBV2 to TRBJ2-2; 9 bases map to TRBD1. This CDR3 is built from 16 residues. The trim removed 4 bases at V and 5 bases at J, leaving 8 bases unmatched. Germline V gene lookup returns CDR1 SNHLY and CDR2 FYNNEI. CDR3 in DNA: TGTGCCAGCAGTGTAGGGACAGGGAAACGAACCGGGGAGCTGTTTTTT. This gives the protein CASSVGTGKRTGELFF. Based on the CDR3 plus reference TRBV2 and TRBJ2-2, the full variable domain is EPEVTQTPSHQVTQMGQEVILRCVPISNHLYFYWYRQILGQKVEFLVSFYNNEISEKSEIFDDQFSVERPDGSNFTLKIRSTKLEDSAMYFCASSVGTGKRTGELFFGEGSRLTVL.

This clone has a single count. V gene TRBV18 combines with J gene TRBJ2-7; no reliable D call. The CDR3 runs to 13 residues. CDR1 and CDR2 (germline): KGHSH, LQKENI. Trimming shortened V by 4 bases and J by 4 bases, and 11 bases separated the two germline ends. The CDR3 nucleotides read TGTGCCAGCTCACTACAGCAGGCTTACGAGCAGTACTTC. Protein: CASSLQQAYEQYF.

This chain connects TRBV5-1 to TRBJ2-5; 8 positions match TRBD1. The CDR3 length is 14 residues. V trimming: 1 base; J trimming: 5 bases; junction bases outside the gene matches: 4. Germline CDR1 and CDR2: SGHRS and YFSETQ. CDR3: CASSLSGGEETQYF. The DNA for the CDR3 is TGCGCCAGCAGCTTGTCAGGGGGCGAGGAGACCCAGTACTTC. Together with reference TRBV5-1 and TRBJ2-5, the CDR3 gives the full variable domain: KAGVTQTPRYLIKTRGQQVTLSCSPISGHRSVSWYQQTPGQGLQFLFEYFSETQRNKGNFPGRFSGRQFSNSRSEMNVSTLELGDSALYLCASSLSGGEETQYFGPGTRLLVL.

The V gene is TRBV6-1, the J gene TRBJ2-7, with a weak D call TRBD2 (5 bases). Germline CDR1 is MNHNS and CDR2 is SASEGT. The V gene lost 9 bases and the J gene lost 2 bases, with 20 bases spanning the gap. The CDR3 is 15 amino acids. CDR3: CASSTEDSATYEQYF. CDR3 sequence (DNA): TGTGCCAGTTCGACGGAGGATTCGGCTACCTACGAGCAGTACTTC.

Only a few counts were recorded for this clone. V gene TRBV18 combines with J gene TRBJ1-5; tentatively, D is TRBD1 (6 bases). The CDR3 runs to 13 residues. V lost 6 bases, J lost 4 bases, and 10 bases lay in between. Germline V gene lookup returns CDR1 KGHSH and CDR2 LQKENI. CDR3 sequence (DNA): TGTGCCAGCTCGCGTACAGGGAATCAGCCCCAGCATTTT. Translating gives CASSRTGNQPQHF.

This clone occurred once. The CDR3 here is CASSRTGTVNSPLHF. As DNA, the CDR3 is TGTGCCAGCAGTAGAACCGGGACAGTTAATTCACCCCTCCACTTT. The rearrangement uses TRBV6-5 and TRBJ1-6; 7 bases line up with TRBD1. V was pared by 5 bases and J by 6 bases, with 7 bases of the junction left unmatched. Germline CDR1 and CDR2: MNHEY and SVGAGI. This CDR3 contains 15 residues.

The J gene is TRBJ2-5, the V gene TRBV6-5, with TRBD2 matching 8 bases. The J segment lost 5 bases and the V segment lost 5 bases, leaving 10 bases of the junction unmatched. The CDR3 totals 15 residues. Looked up from germline, CDR1 is MNHEY and CDR2 is SVGAGI. Here the CDR3 DNA reads TGTGCCAGCAGTCTACTAGCGGCCGGGGCGGAGACCCAGTACTTC. Amino acids: CASSLLAAGAETQYF.

This rearrangement joins TRBV9 to TRBJ2-3; 9 bases map to TRBD2. Germline values: CDR1 SGDLS, CDR2 YYNGEE. The CDR3 contains 19 residues. V lost 3 bases and J lost 1; bases outside the gene matches: 15. The CDR3 bases are TGTGCCAGCAGCGGGGACGTGCCCGGGACTAGCTCACGCACAGATACGCAGTATTTT. The encoded protein is CASSGDVPGTSSRTDTQYF.